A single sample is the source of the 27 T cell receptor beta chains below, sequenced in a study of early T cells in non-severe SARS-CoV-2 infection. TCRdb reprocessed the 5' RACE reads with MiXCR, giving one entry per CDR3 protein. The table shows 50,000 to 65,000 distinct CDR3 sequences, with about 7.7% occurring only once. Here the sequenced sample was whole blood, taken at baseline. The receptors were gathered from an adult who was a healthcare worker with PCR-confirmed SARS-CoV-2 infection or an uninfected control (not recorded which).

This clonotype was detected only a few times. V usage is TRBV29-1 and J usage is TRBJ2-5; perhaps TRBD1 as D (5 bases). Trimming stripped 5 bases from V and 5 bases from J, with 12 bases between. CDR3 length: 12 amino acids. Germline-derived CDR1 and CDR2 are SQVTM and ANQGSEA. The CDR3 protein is CSVQGSRETQYF. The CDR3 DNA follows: TGCAGCGTTCAGGGTTCACGGGAGACCCAGTACTTC. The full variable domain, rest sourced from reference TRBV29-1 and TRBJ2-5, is SAVISQKPSRDICQRGTSLTIQCQVDSQVTMMFWYRQQPGQSLTLIATANQGSEATYESGFVIDKFPISRPNLTFSTLTVSNMSPEDSSIYLCSVQGSRETQYFGPGTRLLVL.

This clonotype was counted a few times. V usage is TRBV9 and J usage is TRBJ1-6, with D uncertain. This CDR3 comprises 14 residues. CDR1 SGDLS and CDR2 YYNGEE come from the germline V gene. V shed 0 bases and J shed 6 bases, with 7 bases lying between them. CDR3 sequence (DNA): TGTGCCAGCAGCGTAGGAGACCCTAATTCACCCCTCCACTTT. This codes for CASSVGDPNSPLHF.

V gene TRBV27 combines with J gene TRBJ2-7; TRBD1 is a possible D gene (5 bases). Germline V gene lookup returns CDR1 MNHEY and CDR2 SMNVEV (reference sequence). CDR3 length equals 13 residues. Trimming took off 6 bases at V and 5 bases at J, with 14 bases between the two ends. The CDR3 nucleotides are TGTGCCAGCAGACTCAGGGAAAGAGACGAGCAGTACTTC. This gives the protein CASRLRERDEQYF.

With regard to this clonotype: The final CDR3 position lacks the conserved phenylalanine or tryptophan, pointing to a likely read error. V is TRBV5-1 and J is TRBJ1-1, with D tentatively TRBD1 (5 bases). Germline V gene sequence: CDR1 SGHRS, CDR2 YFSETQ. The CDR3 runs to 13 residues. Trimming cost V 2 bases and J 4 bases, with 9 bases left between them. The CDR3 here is CASSLRGSTEAFY. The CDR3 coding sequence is TGCGCCAGCAGCTTACGGGGGAGCACTGAAGCTTTCTAT.

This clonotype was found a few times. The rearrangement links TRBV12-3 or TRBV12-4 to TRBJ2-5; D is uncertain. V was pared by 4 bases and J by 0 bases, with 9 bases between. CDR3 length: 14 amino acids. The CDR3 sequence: CASSSAADQETQYF. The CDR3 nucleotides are TGTGCCAGCAGTTCCGCGGCAGACCAAGAGACCCAGTACTTC.

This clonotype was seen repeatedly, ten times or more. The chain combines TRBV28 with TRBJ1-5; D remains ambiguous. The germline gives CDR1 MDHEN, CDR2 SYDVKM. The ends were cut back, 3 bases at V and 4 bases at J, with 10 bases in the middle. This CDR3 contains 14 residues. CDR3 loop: CASSLSLGNQPQHF. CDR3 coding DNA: TGTGCCAGCAGTTTGTCCCTGGGGAATCAGCCCCAGCATTTT.

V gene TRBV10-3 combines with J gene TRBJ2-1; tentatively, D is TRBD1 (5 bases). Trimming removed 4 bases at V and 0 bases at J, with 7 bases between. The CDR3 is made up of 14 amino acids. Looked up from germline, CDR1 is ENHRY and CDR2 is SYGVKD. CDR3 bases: TGTGCCATCAGTGGACAGCTCTCCTACAATGAGCAGTTCTTC. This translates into CAISGQLSYNEQFF.

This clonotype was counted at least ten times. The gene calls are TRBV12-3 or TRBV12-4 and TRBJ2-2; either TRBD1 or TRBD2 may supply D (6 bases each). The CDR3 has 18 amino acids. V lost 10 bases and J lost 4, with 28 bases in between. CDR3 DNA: TGTGCCATCGAGGTGGTTGGTGAGGCAGGGGAGGCCACCGGGGAGCTGTTTTTT. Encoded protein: CAIEVVGEAGEATGELFF.

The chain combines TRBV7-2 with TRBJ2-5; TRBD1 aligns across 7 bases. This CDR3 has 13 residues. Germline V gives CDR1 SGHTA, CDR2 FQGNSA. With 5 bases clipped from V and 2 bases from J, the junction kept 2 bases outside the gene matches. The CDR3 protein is CASSQTGQETQYF. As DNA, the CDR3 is TGTGCCAGCAGCCAGACAGGGCAAGAGACCCAGTACTTC.

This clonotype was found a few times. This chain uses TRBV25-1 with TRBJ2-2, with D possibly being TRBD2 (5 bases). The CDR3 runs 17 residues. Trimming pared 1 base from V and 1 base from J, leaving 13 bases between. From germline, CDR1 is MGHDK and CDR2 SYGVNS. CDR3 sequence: CASSEWSLAENTGELFF. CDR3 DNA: TGTGCCAGCAGTGAATGGTCCCTAGCTGAGAACACCGGGGAGCTGTTTTTT. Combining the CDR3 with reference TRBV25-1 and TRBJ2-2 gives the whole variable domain EADIYQTPRYLVIGTGKKITLECSQTMGHDKMYWYQQDPGMELHLIHYSYGVNSTEKGDLSSESTVSRIRTEHFPLTLESARPSHTSQYLCASSEWSLAENTGELFFGEGSRLTVL.

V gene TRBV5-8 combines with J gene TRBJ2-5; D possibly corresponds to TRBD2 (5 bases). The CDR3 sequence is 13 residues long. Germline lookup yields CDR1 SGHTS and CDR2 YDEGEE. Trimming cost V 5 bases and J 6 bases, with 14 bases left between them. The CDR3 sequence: CASRSSGMQTQYF. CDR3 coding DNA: TGTGCCAGCAGGTCCTCGGGGATGCAGACCCAGTACTTC.

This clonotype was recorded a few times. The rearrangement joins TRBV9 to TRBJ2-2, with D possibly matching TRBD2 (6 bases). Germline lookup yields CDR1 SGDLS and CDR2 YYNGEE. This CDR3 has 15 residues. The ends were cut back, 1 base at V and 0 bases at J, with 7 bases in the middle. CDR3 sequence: CASSVRLANTGELFF. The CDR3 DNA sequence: TGTGCCAGCAGCGTACGACTAGCGAACACCGGGGAGCTGTTTTTT.

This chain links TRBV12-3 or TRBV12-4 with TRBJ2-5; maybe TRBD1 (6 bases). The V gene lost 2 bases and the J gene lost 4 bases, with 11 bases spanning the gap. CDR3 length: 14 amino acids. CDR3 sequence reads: CASSLYRVGETQYF. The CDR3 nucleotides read TGTGCCAGCAGTTTATACAGGGTAGGAGAGACCCAGTACTTC.

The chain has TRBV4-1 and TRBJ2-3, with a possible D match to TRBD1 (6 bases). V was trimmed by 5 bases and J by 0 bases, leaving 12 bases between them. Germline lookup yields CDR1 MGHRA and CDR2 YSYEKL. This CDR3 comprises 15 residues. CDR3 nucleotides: TGCGCCAGCAGCGATAACACAGGGAGCACAGATACGCAGTATTTT. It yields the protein CASSDNTGSTDTQYF.

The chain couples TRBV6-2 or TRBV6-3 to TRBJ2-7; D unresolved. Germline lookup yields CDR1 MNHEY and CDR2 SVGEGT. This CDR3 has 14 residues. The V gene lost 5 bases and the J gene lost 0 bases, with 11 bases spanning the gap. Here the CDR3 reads CASSQHLSSYEQYF. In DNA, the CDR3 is TGTGCCAGCAGTCAACACCTGAGCTCCTACGAGCAGTACTTC.

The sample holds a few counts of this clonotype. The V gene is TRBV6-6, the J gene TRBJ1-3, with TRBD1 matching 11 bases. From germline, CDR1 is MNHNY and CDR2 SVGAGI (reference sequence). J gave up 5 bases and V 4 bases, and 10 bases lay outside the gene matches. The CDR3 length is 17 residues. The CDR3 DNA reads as TGTGCCAGCAGTTTATCCCCGGGACAGGGGGAGAGAAACACCATATATTTT. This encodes CASSLSPGQGERNTIYF.

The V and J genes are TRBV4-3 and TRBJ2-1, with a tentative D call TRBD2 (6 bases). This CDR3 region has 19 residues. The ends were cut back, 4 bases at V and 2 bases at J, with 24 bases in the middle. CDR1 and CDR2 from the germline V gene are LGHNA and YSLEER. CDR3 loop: CASSREAAGATGAYNEQFF. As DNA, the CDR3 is TGCGCCAGCAGCCGGGAGGCAGCGGGTGCTACGGGCGCCTACAATGAGCAGTTCTTC.

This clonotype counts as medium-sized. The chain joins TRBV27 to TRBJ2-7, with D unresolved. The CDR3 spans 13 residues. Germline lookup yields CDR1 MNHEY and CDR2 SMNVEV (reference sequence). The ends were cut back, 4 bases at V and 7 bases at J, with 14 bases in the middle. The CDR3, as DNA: TGTGCCAGCAGTTCTCACTCGAACTCAGAGCAGTACTTC. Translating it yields CASSSHSNSEQYF.

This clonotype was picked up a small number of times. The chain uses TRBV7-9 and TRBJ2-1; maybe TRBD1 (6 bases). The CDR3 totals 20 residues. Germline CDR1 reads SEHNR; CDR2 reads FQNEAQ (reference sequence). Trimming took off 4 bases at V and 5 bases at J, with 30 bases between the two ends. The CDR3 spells CASSSRLLVRGLSLNNEQFF. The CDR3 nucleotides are TGTGCCAGCAGCTCAAGGCTGTTGGTGAGGGGGTTATCCCTTAACAATGAGCAGTTCTTC.

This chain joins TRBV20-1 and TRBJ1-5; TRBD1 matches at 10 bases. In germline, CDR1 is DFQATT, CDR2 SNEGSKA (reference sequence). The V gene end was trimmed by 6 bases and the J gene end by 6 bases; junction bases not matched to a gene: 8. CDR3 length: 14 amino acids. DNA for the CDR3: TGCAGTGCCAGGCGGGACAGGGGCCTTCAGCCCCAGCATTTT. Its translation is CSARRDRGLQPQHF.

This CDR3 is CASALGGEQYF. CDR3 coding DNA: TGTGCCAGCGCCCTGGGGGGCGAGCAGTACTTC. The V call is TRBV27, the J call TRBJ2-7; D might be TRBD2 (6 bases). The CDR3 is made up of 11 amino acids. V lost 8 bases and J 6 bases, leaving 11 bases between the germline ends. Germline V gives CDR1 MNHEY, CDR2 SMNVEV (reference sequence).

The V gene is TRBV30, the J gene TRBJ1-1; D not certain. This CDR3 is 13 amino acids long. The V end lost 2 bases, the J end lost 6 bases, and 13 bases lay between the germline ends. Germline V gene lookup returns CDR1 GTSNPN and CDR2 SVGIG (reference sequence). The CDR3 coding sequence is TGTGCCTGGAGTACGACATTTTCCTCTGAAGCTTTCTTT. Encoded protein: CAWSTTFSSEAFF. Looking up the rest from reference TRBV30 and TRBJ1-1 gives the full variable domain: SQTIHQWPATLVQPVGSPLSLECTVEGTSNPNLYWYRQAAGRGLQLLFYSVGIGQISSEVPQNLSASRPQDRQFILSSKKLLLSDSGFYLCAWSTTFSSEAFFGQGTRLTVV.

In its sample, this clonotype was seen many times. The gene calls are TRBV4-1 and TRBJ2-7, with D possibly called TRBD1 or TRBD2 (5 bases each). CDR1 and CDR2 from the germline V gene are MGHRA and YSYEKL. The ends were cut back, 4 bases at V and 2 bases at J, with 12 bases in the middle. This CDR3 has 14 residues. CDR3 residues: CASSPKEGPYEQYF. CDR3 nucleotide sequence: TGCGCCAGCAGCCCGAAAGAGGGGCCCTACGAGCAGTACTTC.

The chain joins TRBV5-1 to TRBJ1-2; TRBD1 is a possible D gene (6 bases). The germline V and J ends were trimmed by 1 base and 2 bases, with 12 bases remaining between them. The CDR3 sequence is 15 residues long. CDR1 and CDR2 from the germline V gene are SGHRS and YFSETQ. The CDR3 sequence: CASSLLLQGNYGYTF. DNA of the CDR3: TGCGCCAGCAGCTTGCTACTCCAGGGGAACTATGGCTACACCTTC.

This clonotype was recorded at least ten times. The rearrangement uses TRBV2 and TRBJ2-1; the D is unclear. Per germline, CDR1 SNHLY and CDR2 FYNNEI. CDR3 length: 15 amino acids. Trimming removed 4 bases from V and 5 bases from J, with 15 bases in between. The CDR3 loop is CASSVEAVSHNEQFF. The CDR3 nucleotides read TGTGCCAGCAGTGTTGAAGCAGTATCACACAATGAGCAGTTCTTC. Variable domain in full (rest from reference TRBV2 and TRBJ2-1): EPEVTQTPSHQVTQMGQEVILRCVPISNHLYFYWYRQILGQKVEFLVSFYNNEISEKSEIFDDQFSVERPDGSNFTLKIRSTKLEDSAMYFCASSVEAVSHNEQFFGPGTRLTVL.

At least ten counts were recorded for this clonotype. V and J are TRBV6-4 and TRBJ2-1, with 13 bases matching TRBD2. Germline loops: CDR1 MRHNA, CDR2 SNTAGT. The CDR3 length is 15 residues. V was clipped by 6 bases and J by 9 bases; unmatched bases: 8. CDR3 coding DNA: TGTGCCAGCAGCACGGGACTAGCGGGATCGGGTGAGCAGTTCTTC. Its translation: CASSTGLAGSGEQFF.

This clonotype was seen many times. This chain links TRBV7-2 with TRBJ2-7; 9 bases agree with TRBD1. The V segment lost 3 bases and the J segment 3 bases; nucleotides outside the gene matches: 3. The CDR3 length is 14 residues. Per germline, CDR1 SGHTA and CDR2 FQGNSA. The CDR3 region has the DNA TGTGCCAGCAGCTTCGCGGGACAGGGCTACGAGCAGTACTTC. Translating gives CASSFAGQGYEQYF.